The 22 T cell receptor beta chains given below trace back to one sample, sequenced in a study of PD-L1 blockade in urothelial cancer. Repertoires were generated with immunoSEQ multiplex PCR, while TCRdb's copy carries only in-frame clones and drops some. The data contain about 82,000 clones, 85% to 95% of them seen just once; the ten biggest clones take up roughly 10%. The material sequenced was PBMCs, taken around atezolizumab (anti-PD-L1) treatment. Receptors were obtained from a man in his fifties or sixties with urothelial cancer.

V gene TRBV5-1 combines with J gene TRBJ2-1, with 9 bases fitting TRBD2. V lost 0 bases and J lost 7; bases outside the gene matches: 11. CDR3 length: 17 residues. The germline CDR1 and CDR2 sequences are SGHRS and YFSETQ. In DNA, the CDR3 is TGCGCCAGCAGCTTGGAGGGACGGGGCGGGAGGGGTAATGAGCAGTTCTTC. It translates to CASSLEGRGGRGNEQFF. The complete variable domain, with remaining parts taken from reference TRBV5-1 and TRBJ2-1, reads KAGVTQTPRYLIKTRGQQVTLSCSPISGHRSVSWYQQTPGQGLQFLFEYFSETQRNKGNFPGRFSGRQFSNSRSEMNVSTLELGDSALYLCASSLEGRGGRGNEQFFGPGTRLTVL.

V usage is TRBV11-2 and J usage is TRBJ2-7; 12 nucleotides agree with TRBD2. V lost 8 bases, J lost 4 bases, and 6 bases stayed unmatched. Germline lookup yields CDR1 SGHAT and CDR2 FQNNGV. The CDR3 has 14 amino acids. The CDR3 coding sequence is TGTGCCAGCGGGATGACTAGCGGGAGTTACGAGCAGTACTTC. Translated, it gives CASGMTSGSYEQYF.

This chain connects TRBV7-6 to TRBJ2-3, with D perhaps matching TRBD1 (5 bases). The CDR3 extends over 14 amino acids. Trimming stripped 1 base from V and 3 bases from J, with 8 bases between. Germline CDR1 is SGHVS and CDR2 is FNYEAQ. This CDR3 is CASSLGQGTDTQYF. DNA for the CDR3: TGTGCCAGCAGCTTAGGTCAGGGTACAGATACGCAGTATTTT.

The chain uses TRBV2 and TRBJ1-2, with 8 bases that match TRBD1. The CDR3 runs 14 residues. With V trimmed by 4 bases and J by 2 bases, 3 bases remained unmatched. The germline V gene has CDR1 SNHLY and CDR2 FYNNEI. For the CDR3, the DNA is TGTGCCAGCAGTGTTCAGGGGGCGAACTATGGCTACACCTTC. This encodes CASSVQGANYGYTF.

Comment on this clone: The identical CDR3 is also encoded by other nucleotide sequences in the sample. The chain's CDR3 is CASSLAGVGDTQYF. CDR3 DNA: TGCGCCAGCAGCTTGGCCGGGGTGGGAGATACGCAGTATTTT. The rearrangement uses TRBV5-1 and TRBJ2-3, with D tentatively TRBD2 (5 bases). This CDR3 region has 14 residues. The V end lost 0 bases, the J end lost 5 bases, and 10 bases lay between the germline ends. The germline CDR1 and CDR2 sequences are SGHRS and YFSETQ.

This chain joins TRBV18 and TRBJ2-1, with TRBD2 identical over 8 bases. CDR3 length: 13 amino acids. With V trimmed by 5 bases and J by 10 bases, 7 bases remained unmatched. Germline assignment: CDR1 KGHSH and CDR2 LQKENI. The CDR3 DNA reads TGTGCCAGCTCAATCATACTAGCGGAGGAGCAGTTCTTC. It yields the protein CASSIILAEEQFF.

This rearrangement joins TRBV2 to TRBJ2-1; D possibly corresponds to TRBD1 (6 bases). Trimming removed 4 bases from V and 7 bases from J, with 11 bases in between. CDR3 length: 13 residues. The germline CDR1 and CDR2 sequences are SNHLY and FYNNEI. CDR3 sequence (DNA): TGTGCCAGCAGTGTGGACAGACATAATGAGCAGTTCTTC. This gives the protein CASSVDRHNEQFF. Full variable domain (rest looked up from reference TRBV2 and TRBJ2-1): EPEVTQTPSHQVTQMGQEVILRCVPISNHLYFYWYRQILGQKVEFLVSFYNNEISEKSEIFDDQFSVERPDGSNFTLKIRSTKLEDSAMYFCASSVDRHNEQFFGPGTRLTVL.

The chain couples TRBV6-1 to TRBJ2-7; TRBD1 aligns across 9 bases. After removal of 10 bases from V and 2 bases from J, the junction contained 6 bases not matched to a gene. The length of the CDR3 is 13 residues. CDR1 MNHNS and CDR2 SASEGT come from the germline V gene. In DNA, the CDR3 is TGTGCCATAGACAGGGGGTTTACCTACGAGCAGTACTTC. Amino acids: CAIDRGFTYEQYF.

The genes are TRBV4-2 and TRBJ2-5; TRBD1 agrees at 7 bases. The CDR3 spans 17 residues. V gave up 0 bases and J gave up 5 bases; unmatched junction bases: 12. The germline CDR1 and CDR2 sequences are LGHNA and YNFKEQ. The CDR3 loop reads CASSQERNRGRGETQYF. CDR3 nucleotide sequence: TGTGCCAGCAGCCAAGAACGGAACAGGGGAAGGGGCGAGACCCAGTACTTC.

The genes are TRBV21-1 and TRBJ1-1; no DNA check was done on the table's D call, TRBD1. TRBV21-1 is a pseudogene segment. The CDR3 spans 12 residues. The chain's CDR3 is CASSGAADEAFF. CDR3 nucleotides: TGTGCCAGCAGCGGGGCGGCAGATGAAGCTTTCTTT.

The chain links TRBV7-9 to TRBJ1-2; 7 bases fit TRBD1. Germline assignment: CDR1 SEHNR and CDR2 FQNEAQ (reference sequence). The V gene end was trimmed by 7 bases and the J gene end by 4 bases; junction bases not matched to a gene: 12. The CDR3 loop spans 15 amino acids. The CDR3 sequence is CASTPWDSLTYGYTF. CDR3 DNA: TGTGCCAGCACGCCGTGGGACAGCTTAACCTATGGCTACACCTTC.

The chain links TRBV11-2 to TRBJ2-2, with TRBD1 matching 10 bases. Germline V lookup: CDR1 SGHAT, CDR2 FQNNGV. V lost 2 bases and J lost 6; bases outside the gene matches: 6. The CDR3 has 16 residues. This chain's CDR3 is CASSLLGGQGAGELFF. The CDR3 bases are TGTGCCAGCAGCTTACTTGGTGGACAGGGGGCCGGGGAGCTGTTTTTT.

The genes are TRBV6-6 and TRBJ2-7, with 8 positions matching TRBD1. Trimming at V came to 7 bases and at J to 7 bases, leaving 9 bases not matched to a gene. Germline loops: CDR1 MNHNY, CDR2 SVGAGI (reference sequence). CDR3 size: 13 residues. CDR3 in DNA: TGTGCCAGCACCCCGGACAGGGCGGGTGAGCAGTACTTC. Translated, it gives CASTPDRAGEQYF.

The chain employs TRBV2 and TRBJ1-1; unclear D gene. Trimming took 4 bases from V and 0 from J, leaving 3 bases between them. Germline V gives CDR1 SNHLY, CDR2 FYNNEI. The length of the CDR3 is 12 residues. The CDR3 reads CASSVVNTEAFF. DNA of the CDR3: TGTGCCAGCAGTGTCGTGAACACTGAAGCTTTCTTT.

The rearrangement links TRBV19 to TRBJ2-3, with 9 bases identical to TRBD2. Trimming removed 5 bases from V and 2 bases from J; junction bases left unmatched: 5. Per germline, CDR1 LNHDA and CDR2 SQIVND (reference sequence). The CDR3 sequence is 15 residues long. The DNA of the CDR3 is TGTGCCAGTAGTTTGCGGGAGGGTCCCACAGATACGCAGTATTTT. It codes for CASSLREGPTDTQYF.

J is TRBJ2-3 and V is TRBV9; 7 bases agree with TRBD2. Germline V CDR1 and CDR2: SGDLS, YYNGEE. This CDR3 region has 15 residues. With V trimmed by 0 bases and J by 6 bases, 7 bases remained unmatched. The CDR3: CASSVDPTSMDTQYF. As DNA, the CDR3 is TGTGCCAGCAGCGTAGATCCGACTAGCATGGATACGCAGTATTTT.

This clone has only a few counts. CDR3 protein: CASSEWGGTSASNSYEQYF. CDR3 DNA sequence: TGTGCCAGCAGTGAATGGGGGGGCACTAGCGCGAGCAACTCCTACGAGCAGTACTTC. The chain joins TRBV2 to TRBJ2-7, with D perhaps matching TRBD2 (7 bases). V was shortened by 2 bases and J by 0 bases, with 23 bases between the two germline ends. Germline CDR1 reads SNHLY; CDR2 reads FYNNEI. This CDR3 contains 19 residues.

The rearrangement joins TRBV6-5 to TRBJ1-4; tentatively, D is TRBD1 (5 bases). The CDR3 covers 14 residues. The V end was cut by 6 bases, the J end by 6 bases, with 14 bases between. The V gene's germline CDR1 is MNHEY and CDR2 SVGAGI. The CDR3 DNA reads TGTGCCAGCAGCGCAACCAAGGGGTATGAAAAACTGTTTTTT. This codes for CASSATKGYEKLFF.

This chain links TRBV10-2 with TRBJ2-1; 10 bases align to TRBD2. The CDR3 extends over 17 amino acids. Trimming removed 7 bases from V and 4 bases from J; junction bases left unmatched: 13. The germline V gene encodes CDR1 WSHSY and CDR2 SAAADI. In nucleotides, the CDR3 is TGCGCCAGCATAATTTCCGAAAGCGGGAGGGCGTACAATGAGCAGTTCTTC. This encodes CASIISESGRAYNEQFF.

This rearrangement joins TRBV6-1 to TRBJ1-5; tentatively, D is TRBD1 (5 bases). The germline V gene encodes CDR1 MNHNS and CDR2 SASEGT. The CDR3 runs 13 residues. V gave up 11 bases and J gave up 3 bases, with 14 bases separating them. CDR3 sequence (DNA): TGTGCCGGGACTGTTCAGCCCAATCAGCCCCAGCATTTT. Residues: CAGTVQPNQPQHF.

The chain combines TRBV7-3 with TRBJ2-5; 7 bases align to TRBD2. The germline CDR1 and CDR2 sequences are SGHTA and FQGTGA. CDR3 size: 17 residues. Trimming took 5 bases from V and 3 from J; bases not matched to a gene: 15. The CDR3 DNA follows: TGTGCCAGCAGCCCGCTACCGGGTCCGGGAGGAGAAGAGACCCAGTACTTC. This sequence encodes CASSPLPGPGGEETQYF.

This clone has only one observation. This chain joins TRBV9 and TRBJ2-5; 13 nucleotides align to TRBD2. The J segment lost 2 bases and the V segment lost 4 bases, leaving 5 bases of the junction unmatched. This CDR3 is 16 amino acids long. Per the germline V gene, CDR1 is SGDLS and CDR2 is YYNGEE. This CDR3 reads CASSPRLAGGQETQYF. CDR3 in DNA: TGTGCCAGCAGCCCCCGACTAGCGGGGGGACAAGAGACCCAGTACTTC.